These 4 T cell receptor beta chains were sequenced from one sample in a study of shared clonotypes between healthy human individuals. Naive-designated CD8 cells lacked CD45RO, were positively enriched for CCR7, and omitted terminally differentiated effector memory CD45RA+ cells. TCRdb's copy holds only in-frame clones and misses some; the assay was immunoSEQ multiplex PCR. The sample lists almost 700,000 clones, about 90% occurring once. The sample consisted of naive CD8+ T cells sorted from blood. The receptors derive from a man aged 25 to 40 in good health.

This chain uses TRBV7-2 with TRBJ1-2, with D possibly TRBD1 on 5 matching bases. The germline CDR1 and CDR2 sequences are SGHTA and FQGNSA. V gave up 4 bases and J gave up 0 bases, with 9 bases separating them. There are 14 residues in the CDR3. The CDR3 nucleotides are TGTGCCAGCAGCTGGGGACCTGCTAACTATGGCTACACCTTC. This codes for CASSWGPANYGYTF.

The CDR3 is CASSEREILAAREQFF. The CDR3 DNA sequence: TGTGCCAGCAGTGAACGGGAAATACTAGCGGCAAGGGAGCAGTTCTTC. The chain couples TRBV6-1 to TRBJ2-1; 8 nucleotides align to TRBD2. With V trimmed by 2 bases and J by 10 bases, 13 bases remained unmatched. Germline V gene lookup returns CDR1 MNHNS and CDR2 SASEGT. This CDR3 comprises 16 residues.

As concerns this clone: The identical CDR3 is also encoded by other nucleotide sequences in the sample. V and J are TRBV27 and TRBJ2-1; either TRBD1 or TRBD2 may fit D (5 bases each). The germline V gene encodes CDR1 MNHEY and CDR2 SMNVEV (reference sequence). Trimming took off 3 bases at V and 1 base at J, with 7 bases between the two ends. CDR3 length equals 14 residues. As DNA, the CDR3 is TGTGCCAGCAGTTTGGGGGTTTCCTACAATGAGCAGTTCTTC. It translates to CASSLGVSYNEQFF.

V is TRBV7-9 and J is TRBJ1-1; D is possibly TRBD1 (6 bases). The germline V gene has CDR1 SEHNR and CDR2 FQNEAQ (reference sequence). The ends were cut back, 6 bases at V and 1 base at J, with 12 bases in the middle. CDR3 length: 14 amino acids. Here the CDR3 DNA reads TGTGCCAGCAGACGAGAACAGGGGAACACTGAAGCTTTCTTT. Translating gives CASRREQGNTEAFF. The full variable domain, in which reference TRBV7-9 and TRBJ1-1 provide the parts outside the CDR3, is DTGVSQNPRHKITKRGQNVTFRCDPISEHNRLYWYRQTLGQGPEFLTYFQNEAQLEKSRLLSDRFSAERPKGSFSTLEIQRTEQGDSAMYLCASRREQGNTEAFFGQGTRLTVV.